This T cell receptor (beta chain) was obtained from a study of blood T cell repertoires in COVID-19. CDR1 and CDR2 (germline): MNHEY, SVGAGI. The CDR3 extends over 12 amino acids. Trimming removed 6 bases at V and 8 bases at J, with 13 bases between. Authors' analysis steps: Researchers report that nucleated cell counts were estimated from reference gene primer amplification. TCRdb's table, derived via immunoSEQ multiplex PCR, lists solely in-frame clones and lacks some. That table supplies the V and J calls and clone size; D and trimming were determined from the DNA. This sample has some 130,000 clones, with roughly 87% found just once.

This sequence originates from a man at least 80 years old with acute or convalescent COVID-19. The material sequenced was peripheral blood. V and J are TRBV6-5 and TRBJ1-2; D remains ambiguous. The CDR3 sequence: CASRGLQYGYTF. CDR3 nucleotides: TGTGCCAGCAGGGGCCTTCAGTACGGCTACACCTTC.